This T cell receptor (beta chain) was recorded in a study of blood T cell repertoires in COVID-19. The germline V gene encodes CDR1 SGHNT and CDR2 YENEEA. The CDR3 is 12 amino acids. V shed 4 bases and J shed 4 bases, with 8 bases lying between them. Clones were read by immunoSEQ multiplex PCR, and TCRdb kept only the in-frame ones, dropping some. The table has some 100,000 clones, around 86% seen once. This clone was picked up a small number of times. Sequenced material: peripheral blood. The source of this sequence is a middle-aged man with acute or convalescent COVID-19. The V and J genes are TRBV11-3 and TRBJ2-7, with a possible D match to TRBD2 (5 bases). This CDR3 is CASSWRSYEQYF. DNA of the CDR3: TGTGCCAGCAGCTGGAGGAGTTACGAGCAGTACTTC.